One T cell receptor (beta chain) is described in this entry. Its specificity is unknown. The CDR3 sequence is 16 residues long. J gave up 4 bases and V 2 bases, and 9 bases lay outside the gene matches. Germline values: CDR1 SNHLY, CDR2 FYNNEI. The source of the sample is a study of T cell repertoires in cytomegalovirus infection. Study-wide context: Both recently identified HLA-C-restricted and well-studied HLA-B-restricted CMV epitopes were used in the study. Carrying CMV and the relevant HLA type showed in public TCR beta signatures. Study outcomes and limitations: Clonotypes of TCR beta that were HLA-C-restricted and CMV-specific dominated the ex vivo response. Cumulative frequency (of public TCR beta family members) identified carriers of CMV plus the relevant HLA.

MiXCR was run by TCRdb on the reads, yielding one entry per CDR3 protein. The table records about 700,000 distinct CDR3 sequences, around 31% of them present only once. The clonotype originates from a human donor in good health (CMV status not recorded). Some clones in this sample may be carry-over from other donors' samples. The sample was cultured PBMCs, taken from culture after CMV antigen stimulation. This sequence joins TRBV2 and TRBJ2-3, with 7 bases matching TRBD1. CDR3 bases: TGTGCCAGCAGTGAACCCGACAGGGTTGGTGCAGATACGCAGTATTTT. Protein product: CASSEPDRVGADTQYF.